Below are 24 T cell receptor beta chains sequenced from a single sample in a study of identical twins. TCRdb processed the 5' RACE reads anew with MiXCR; each CDR3 protein has one entry. The sample includes about 520,000 distinct CDR3 sequences, about 20% of them seen just once. This sample also belongs to another study, concerning T cells expressing NK-cell markers.

Sequencing was done on a sample of CD4+ T cells sorted from blood. The receptors come from a woman in her late teens or twenties in good health.

This clonotype turned up a few times. The V and J genes are TRBV4-3 and TRBJ2-4; D may be TRBD2 (6 bases). Germline V gene data show CDR1 as LGHNA and CDR2 as YSLEER. Trimming shortened V by 3 bases and J by 1 base, and 16 bases separated the two germline ends. The CDR3 has 17 amino acids. Here the CDR3 reads CASSQEGGRSAKNIQYF. The CDR3 nucleotides read TGCGCCAGCAGCCAGGAAGGAGGGCGGTCTGCCAAAAACATTCAGTACTTC.

There are a few counts of this clonotype. The chain links TRBV3-1 to TRBJ2-5, with D maybe TRBD1 (5 bases). The CDR3 loop spans 14 amino acids. Trimming cost V 4 bases and J 1 base, with 10 bases left between them. Germline V lookup: CDR1 LGHDT, CDR2 YNNKEL (reference sequence). The CDR3 reads CASSRPDSQETQYF. CDR3 nucleotides: TGTGCCAGCAGCCGCCCCGACAGCCAAGAGACCCAGTACTTC.

This clonotype has just a few counts. The rearrangement links TRBV7-3 to TRBJ2-1, with 12 bases matching TRBD2. The length of the CDR3 is 15 residues. The germline gives CDR1 SGHTA, CDR2 FQGTGA. J gave up 9 bases and V 4 bases, and 7 bases lay outside the gene matches. The CDR3 region has the DNA TGTGCCAGCAGCTCGACTAGCGGGGGCAAGGGTGAGCAGTTCTTC. It specifies CASSSTSGGKGEQFF.

CDR3 sequence: CASSQSRASYNGELFF. For the CDR3, the DNA is TGTGCCAGCAGCCAAAGCAGGGCATCGTACAATGGGGAGCTGTTTTTT. The chain has TRBV4-2 and TRBJ2-2; tentative D call: TRBD1 (5 bases). The CDR3 is made up of 16 amino acids. Between the trimmed V and J ends, which lost 2 bases and 8 bases, there was a span of 18 bases. The germline gives CDR1 LGHNA, CDR2 YNFKEQ.

This clonotype was found many times. V usage is TRBV29-1 and J usage is TRBJ1-6; tentatively, D is TRBD1 (6 bases). The germline V and J ends were trimmed by 4 bases and 6 bases, with 13 bases remaining between them. Germline values: CDR1 SQVTM, CDR2 ANQGSEA. CDR3 length equals 14 residues. The CDR3 bases are TGCAGCGTTGCCACCGGACAGACTAATTCACCCCTCCACTTT. Its protein is CSVATGQTNSPLHF.

This clonotype was recorded a few times. The V gene is TRBV12-3 or TRBV12-4, the J gene TRBJ1-1; D unclear. Trimming stripped 3 bases from V and 6 bases from J, with 5 bases between. The CDR3 length is 11 residues. The CDR3 sequence is CASSLTSEAFF. For the CDR3, the DNA is TGTGCCAGCAGTTTGACGTCTGAAGCTTTCTTT.

This clonotype has a handful of counts. The chain carries TRBV12-3 or TRBV12-4 and TRBJ1-1, with 7 bases fitting TRBD1. Losses at the gene ends were 5 bases for V and 5 bases for J; bases not matched to a gene: 5. The CDR3 covers 13 residues. The CDR3: CASSPTGVTEAFF. CDR3 bases: TGTGCCAGCAGTCCCACAGGGGTGACTGAAGCTTTCTTT.

The chain recombines TRBV2 with TRBJ1-2; D unclear. CDR1 is SNHLY, CDR2 FYNNEI, per germline. V gave up 6 bases and J gave up 8 bases, with 16 bases separating them. This CDR3 contains 13 residues. For the CDR3, the DNA is TGTGCCAGCAGACCAGTCCCGGGTTTAGGCTACACCTTC. It translates to CASRPVPGLGYTF.

DNA of the CDR3: TGTGCCACCAGTGATTTGTGGTCCGGGGAGCTGTTTTTT. Residues: CATSDLWSGELFF. V gene TRBV24-1 combines with J gene TRBJ2-2; D call uncertain. V gave up 0 bases and J gave up 6 bases, with 4 bases separating them. CDR1 and CDR2 (germline): KGHDR, SFDVKD. The CDR3 totals 13 residues.

The sample holds a few counts of this clonotype. The genes are TRBV12-3 or TRBV12-4 and TRBJ2-3; weak D call: TRBD2 (6 bases). Trimming removed 2 bases from V and 1 base from J, with 16 bases in between. The CDR3 is 17 residues long. The CDR3 reads CASSLRRRGWGTDTQYF. In DNA form, the CDR3 reads TGTGCCAGCAGTTTAAGGAGGAGGGGATGGGGCACAGATACGCAGTATTTT.

This clonotype was seen at least ten times. The V gene is TRBV12-3 or TRBV12-4, the J gene TRBJ1-5; no reliable D call. Trimming left V 4 bases short and J 6 bases short, with 10 bases between. This CDR3 spans 13 amino acids. The CDR3 DNA reads as TGTGCCAGCAGTTGGCGGGTGAGTCAGCCCCAGCATTTT. Translating gives CASSWRVSQPQHF.

V gene TRBV4-3 combines with J gene TRBJ2-3; TRBD2 is a possible D gene (6 bases). Trimming cost V 3 bases and J 5 bases, with 9 bases left between them. Per the germline V gene, CDR1 is LGHNA and CDR2 is YSLEER. The CDR3 contains 13 residues. The CDR3 region is CASSHGSGDTQYF. The CDR3 DNA reads as TGCGCCAGCAGCCACGGGAGTGGAGATACGCAGTATTTT.

V gene TRBV5-1 combines with J gene TRBJ1-1; D might be TRBD1 (6 bases). CDR3 length: 13 amino acids. V was trimmed by 0 bases and J by 6 bases, leaving 9 bases between them. Looked up from germline, CDR1 is SGHRS and CDR2 is YFSETQ. CDR3 region: CASSLARGPEAFF. CDR3 DNA: TGCGCCAGCAGCTTGGCCAGGGGACCTGAAGCTTTCTTT.

V usage is TRBV21-1 and J usage is TRBJ1-2; the table's D gene call, TRBD1, was not cross checked with the DNA. TRBV21-1 corresponds to a pseudogene. The CDR3 sequence is 14 residues long. CDR3 in amino acids: CASSKARGMGGYTF. The CDR3 bases are TGTGCCAGCAGCAAAGCGCGGGGGATGGGAGGCTACACCTTC.

The rearrangement joins TRBV20-1 to TRBJ2-5, with 9 bases identical to TRBD2. CDR3 length equals 13 residues. The germline gives CDR1 DFQATT, CDR2 SNEGSKA (reference sequence). Unmatched junction bases numbered 2, after V lost 1 base and J lost 5 bases. In DNA form, the CDR3 reads TGCAGTGCTAGAGGGACTAGCGAGGAGACCCAGTACTTC. It yields the protein CSARGTSEETQYF.

This chain connects TRBV6-5 to TRBJ1-1; D gene ambiguous. V was pared by 2 bases and J by 2 bases, with 9 bases between. The CDR3 spans 14 residues. Germline CDR1 is MNHEY and CDR2 is SVGAGI. CDR3 loop: CASSYTTGNTEAFF. DNA of the CDR3: TGTGCCAGCAGTTACACGACGGGAAACACTGAAGCTTTCTTT.

Many counts were recorded for this clonotype. The chain uses TRBV5-1 and TRBJ2-3, with 8 bases fitting TRBD2. Germline trimming cut 2 bases from V and 1 base from J; bases unmatched to any gene: 3. In germline, CDR1 is SGHRS, CDR2 YFSETQ. The CDR3 is 15 residues long. The CDR3 coding sequence is TGCGCCAGCAGCTTCACTAGCGGCCGCACAGATACGCAGTATTTT. Protein sequence: CASSFTSGRTDTQYF.

This clonotype was detected ten times or more. V gene TRBV12-3 or TRBV12-4 combines with J gene TRBJ1-6; no clear D gene. This CDR3 comprises 13 residues. Trimming removed 5 bases from V and 7 bases from J, with 9 bases in between. CDR3 nucleotide sequence: TGTGCCAGCAGTCCTTTGGGGAATTCACCCCTCCACTTT. It specifies CASSPLGNSPLHF.

The chain combines TRBV12-3 or TRBV12-4 with TRBJ2-7; D remains unclear. The CDR3 sequence is 13 residues long. The V and J ends lost 6 bases and 7 bases respectively, with 16 bases between them. The CDR3 nucleotides read TGTGCCAGCAGGATCGACAACGCCGGGGAGCAGTACTTC. It yields the protein CASRIDNAGEQYF.

As DNA, the CDR3 is TGTGCCATGCGCCAGGGGACGAACGGTTGGACTGAAGCTTTCTTT. This translates into CAMRQGTNGWTEAFF. The V and J genes are TRBV10-3 and TRBJ1-1, with D possibly TRBD1 on 6 matching bases. From germline, CDR1 is ENHRY and CDR2 SYGVKD. Trimming removed 9 bases at V and 5 bases at J, with 22 bases between. There are 15 residues in the CDR3.

With respect to this clonotype: At one boundary the junction diverges from the germline segment, which might be a read error. The V and J genes are TRBV3-1 and TRBJ1-1, with 7 bases lining up with TRBD1. The germline CDR1 and CDR2 sequences are LGHDT and YNNKEL (reference sequence). The CDR3 consists of 12 residues. The CDR3 nucleotides are TGTGCCAGCAGCTTAAGGGGGCGGGAAGCTTCCTTT. It codes for CASSLRGREASF.

The V call is TRBV10-1, the J call TRBJ2-3; D is unresolved. V was pared by 8 bases and J by 2 bases, with 11 bases between. Germline lookup yields CDR1 WNHNN and CDR2 SYGVQD (reference sequence). There are 13 residues in the CDR3. CDR3 loop: CASGPSITDTQYF. The CDR3 bases are TGCGCCAGCGGACCCTCCATCACAGATACGCAGTATTTT.

This clonotype has more than one count but fewer than ten. The chain links TRBV12-3 or TRBV12-4 to TRBJ2-4, with D uncertain. The CDR3 is 14 amino acids. The V end was cut by 5 bases, the J end by 8 bases, with 16 bases between. Written as DNA, the CDR3 is TGTGCCAGCAGTCCTCACCCAGATAAAGACATTCAGTACTTC. It is translated as CASSPHPDKDIQYF.

The gene calls are TRBV7-2 and TRBJ2-1, with D tentatively TRBD2 (5 bases). CDR1 is SGHTA, CDR2 FQGNSA, per germline. V lost 0 bases and J 7 bases, leaving 13 bases between the germline ends. This CDR3 has 15 residues. As DNA, the CDR3 is TGTGCCAGCAGCTTAGCGGGAGCGCGGTGGAATGAGCAGTTCTTC. It encodes CASSLAGARWNEQFF. The full variable domain, its missing parts supplied by reference TRBV7-2 and TRBJ2-1, is GAGVSQSPSNKVTEKGKDVELRCDPISGHTALYWYRQSLGQGLEFLIYFQGNSAPDKSGLPSDRFSAERTGGSVSTLTIQRTQQEDSAVYLCASSLAGARWNEQFFGPGTRLTVL.